These 17 T cell receptor beta chains came from one sample sequenced in a study of blood T cell repertoires in COVID-19. The protocol was immunoSEQ multiplex PCR, while the TCRdb copy is restricted to in-frame clones and leaves out a portion. The sample holds 250,000 to 350,000 clones, about four fifths seen once. Source material: peripheral blood. The source of these receptors is a human donor with COVID-19, enrolled during active disease. The donor label of this sample is uncertain.

The CDR3 nucleotides are TGTGCCAGCAGCGTGGCTACGCAGTATTTT. This translates into CASSVATQYF. The genes are TRBV11-2 and TRBJ2-3; D is unresolved. The CDR3 contains 10 residues. In germline, CDR1 is SGHAT, CDR2 FQNNGV. The V end lost 5 bases, the J end lost 8 bases, and 5 bases lay between the germline ends.

The chain links TRBV7-2 to TRBJ2-2; 10 bases map to TRBD1. This CDR3 has 16 residues. Unmatched junction bases numbered 9, after V lost 5 bases and J lost 6 bases. CDR1 and CDR2 from the germline V gene are SGHTA and FQGNSA. The CDR3: CASSAIPGQGPGELFF. In nucleotides, the CDR3 is TGTGCCAGCAGCGCGATTCCGGGACAGGGGCCCGGGGAGCTGTTTTTT. Complete variable domain (other parts from reference TRBV7-2 and TRBJ2-2): GAGVSQSPSNKVTEKGKDVELRCDPISGHTALYWYRQSLGQGLEFLIYFQGNSAPDKSGLPSDRFSAERTGGSVSTLTIQRTQQEDSAVYLCASSAIPGQGPGELFFGEGSRLTVL.

The rearrangement uses TRBV28 and TRBJ1-4, with D maybe TRBD1 (6 bases). Trimming removed 8 bases from V and 3 bases from J, with 16 bases in between. Germline CDR1 reads MDHEN; CDR2 reads SYDVKM. The CDR3 contains 15 residues. The CDR3 reads CASYAQGKANEKLFF. The CDR3 coding sequence is TGTGCCAGCTACGCCCAGGGGAAAGCTAATGAAAAACTGTTTTTT.

For the CDR3, the DNA is TGTGCCAGCAGCGCCCCCGGGACAGGGGGCACCGGGGAGCTGTTTTTT. This codes for CASSAPGTGGTGELFF. V usage is TRBV9 and J usage is TRBJ2-2; 11 positions agree with TRBD1. The CDR3 has 16 amino acids. Losses at the gene ends were 3 bases for V and 4 bases for J; bases not matched to a gene: 5. CDR1 and CDR2 (germline): SGDLS, YYNGEE.

This clone was seen repeatedly, ten times or more. The same CDR3 arises from other DNA sequences in this sample as well. The gene calls are TRBV28 and TRBJ1-2, with TRBD1 matching 9 bases. CDR1 and CDR2 from the germline V gene are MDHEN and SYDVKM. V was clipped by 6 bases and J by 4 bases; unmatched bases: 6. CDR3 length: 14 residues. CDR3 region: CASRTGQGTYGYTF. CDR3 DNA: TGTGCCAGCAGAACGGGACAGGGTACCTATGGCTACACCTTC.

The chain is built from TRBV28 and TRBJ1-5; 8 bases align to TRBD1. CDR3 length: 14 residues. Per the germline V gene, CDR1 is MDHEN and CDR2 is SYDVKM. The trim removed 3 bases at V and 3 bases at J, leaving 1 base unmatched. This CDR3 reads CASSLTGDNQPQHF. The CDR3 DNA is TGTGCCAGCAGTTTGACAGGGGACAATCAGCCCCAGCATTTT.

The chain uses TRBV3-1 (or the pseudogene TRBV3-2) and TRBJ2-3, with D perhaps TRBD2 (6 bases). Looked up from germline, CDR1 is LGHDT and CDR2 is YNNKEL (reference sequence). V was trimmed by 11 bases and J by 4 bases, leaving 16 bases between them. CDR3 length equals 13 residues. The CDR3 sequence: CAARPGGADTQYF. The CDR3 DNA sequence: TGTGCCGCGCGCCCCGGGGGAGCAGATACGCAGTATTTT.

The CDR3: CASSERPQVTEAFF. CDR3 coding DNA: TGTGCCAGCAGTGAACGCCCCCAGGTCACTGAAGCTTTCTTT. J is TRBJ1-1 and V is TRBV2; D unclear. The CDR3 has 14 residues. V lost 2 bases and J lost 4, with 11 bases in between. The germline CDR1 and CDR2 sequences are SNHLY and FYNNEI.

This clone was counted between two and nine times. The CDR3 loop reads CASNLGQQNSPLHF. DNA for the CDR3: TGTGCCAGTAACCTGGGACAGCAAAATTCACCCCTCCACTTT. V usage is TRBV28 and J usage is TRBJ1-6, with 7 bases aligning to TRBD1. Trimming took 9 bases from V and 7 from J; bases not matched to a gene: 9. Per germline, CDR1 MDHEN and CDR2 SYDVKM. The CDR3 is made up of 14 amino acids.

This clone was found many times. This chain connects TRBV6-5 to TRBJ1-1; 7 nucleotides agree with TRBD1. Germline trimming cut 6 bases from V and 0 bases from J; bases unmatched to any gene: 7. Germline CDR1 reads MNHEY; CDR2 reads SVGAGI. CDR3 size: 15 residues. The CDR3 region is CASSRRGAMNTEAFF. The CDR3 DNA is TGTGCCAGCAGCCGCAGGGGGGCTATGAACACTGAAGCTTTCTTT.

In this sample, this clone turned up a few times. The rearrangement uses TRBV28 and TRBJ2-3; a weak D match, TRBD1 (6 bases). The V gene's germline CDR1 is MDHEN and CDR2 SYDVKM. Trimming left V 8 bases short and J 1 base short, with 16 bases between. This CDR3 region has 15 residues. This CDR3 reads CASGLLGAGTDTQYF. The DNA of the CDR3 is TGTGCCAGCGGGCTCCTGGGGGCGGGCACAGATACGCAGTATTTT.

The CDR3 protein is CASSKEVVADNQPQHF. The CDR3 region has the DNA TGTGCCAGCAGCAAAGAAGTGGTGGCCGATAATCAGCCCCAGCATTTT. The chain carries TRBV21-1 and TRBJ1-5; TRBD1 reflects the table's D call only, with no check against the DNA. TRBV21-1 is listed as a pseudogene. The CDR3 runs 16 residues.

V gene TRBV5-1 combines with J gene TRBJ2-5, with 7 bases fitting TRBD2. V lost 4 bases and J lost 5; bases outside the gene matches: 11. This CDR3 is built from 15 residues. Germline V gene data show CDR1 as SGHRS and CDR2 as YFSETQ. The CDR3 bases are TGCGCCAGCAGCCCACTTGCACCCGGGGGGGAGACCCAGTACTTC. It codes for CASSPLAPGGETQYF.

The V and J genes are TRBV7-2 and TRBJ2-2; D is unclear. Germline V lookup: CDR1 SGHTA, CDR2 FQGNSA. The length of the CDR3 is 14 residues. V was pared by 2 bases and J by 8 bases, with 12 bases between. In nucleotides, the CDR3 is TGTGCCAGCAGCTTACTTTCGGTGCAAGGGGAGCTGTTTTTT. Translation: CASSLLSVQGELFF.

The chain has TRBV4-3 and TRBJ1-2; a possible D gene is TRBD1 (5 bases). The germline V and J ends were trimmed by 1 base and 6 bases, with 18 bases remaining between them. This CDR3 is built from 16 residues. Germline V gives CDR1 LGHNA, CDR2 YSLEER. CDR3 region: CASSQGRWAGLDGYTF. The CDR3 DNA sequence: TGCGCCAGCAGCCAAGGGCGATGGGCAGGGCTGGATGGCTACACCTTC.

The chain carries TRBV19 and TRBJ2-6; TRBD2 matches 7 bases. This CDR3 is 15 amino acids long. J was trimmed by 4 bases and V by 7 bases; bases with no gene match: 7. Germline CDR1 LNHDA, CDR2 SQIVND (reference sequence). As DNA, the CDR3 is TGTGCCAGTACGGGAGGAGCGGAAGGGGCCAACGTCCTGACTTTC. It codes for CASTGGAEGANVLTF. The full variable domain, its missing parts supplied by reference TRBV19 and TRBJ2-6, is DGGITQSPKYLFRKEGQNVTLSCEQNLNHDAMYWYRQDPGQGLRLIYYSQIVNDFQKGDIAEGYSVSREKKESFPLTVTSAQKNPTAFYLCASTGGAEGANVLTFGAGSRLTVL.

A few counts support this clone. The V call is TRBV11-3, the J call TRBJ2-1; TRBD2 agrees at 8 bases. The CDR3 totals 14 residues. Germline V gene sequence: CDR1 SGHNT, CDR2 YENEEA. The V and J ends lost 3 bases and 10 bases, in that order; junction bases with no gene match: 8. The CDR3 reads CASSFTGERGEQFF. CDR3 bases: TGTGCCAGCAGCTTTACGGGAGAGCGGGGGGAGCAGTTCTTC.